The clone carrying this TCR beta chain was seen ten or more times. Its antigen is as yet unknown. The sample originates from a study of T cells in Graves' hyperthyroidism and ophthalmopathy. Study-wide points: Ophthalmopathy and stable hyperthyroidism were told apart by a 13 V-J model.

Germline V CDR1 and CDR2: GTSNPN, SVGIG (reference sequence). The CDR3 sequence is 14 residues long. V was cut by 5 bases and J by 0 bases, with 10 bases left in between. Thyroid ultrasound and orbital computed tomography, with clinical symptoms and serum thyroxine and TRAb, informed diagnoses. An approximately 10 ml volume of fresh peripheral blood provided the PBMCs. Researchers amplified the TCR beta CDR3 regions from RNA transcripts. The HTBI primer set drove a first-round RT-PCR of the TCR CDR3. TCRdb independently ran MiXCR on the multiplex PCR reads; one entry per CDR3 protein. The table includes hundreds of thousands of distinct CDR3 sequences, around 20% detected once.

Sequences were obtained from blood. J is TRBJ1-4 and V is TRBV30; D perhaps matches TRBD1 (5 bases). The sequence derives from a young man with Graves' ophthalmopathy. The CDR3, as DNA: TGTGCCTGGGCTGGACACGCAACTAATGAAAAACTGTTTTTT. Protein product: CAWAGHATNEKLFF.